Listed below are T cell receptor beta chains from one sample, sequenced in a study of cytomegalovirus exposure and HLA in healthy donors. Sequencing used immunoSEQ multiplex PCR; TCRdb keeps in-frame clones, though not all of them. There are roughly 73,000 clones in the sample, with roughly 7.4% held by the top ten. The sequencing input was PBMCs. Receptors were obtained from a female donor in good health and CMV-seropositive. Each CDR3 is given with its conserved first and last residue. D genes are given only for firm matches.

cdr3_aa cdr3_nt v_call d_call j_call
CASSSLGGAQGYTF TGTGCCAGCAGCTCCTTGGGGGGGGCTCAAGGCTACACCTTC TRBV5-5 NA TRBJ1-2
CASRPGGQGKAFF TGTGCCAGCAGGCCAGGAGGACAGGGGAAGGCTTTCTTT TRBV2 TRBD1 TRBJ1-1
CASRPAPGGAGETQYF TGTGCCAGCAGACCGGCCCCCGGGGGAGCAGGGGAGACCCAGTACTTC TRBV6-6 NA TRBJ2-5
CARSGGVGEAFF TGCGCCAGGAGCGGAGGGGTCGGTGAAGCTTTCTTT TRBV4-1 NA TRBJ1-1
CASSLGQPGELFF TGTGCCAGCAGTTTGGGCCAACCCGGGGAGCTGTTTTTT TRBV27 NA TRBJ2-2
CASRNDRAQETQYF TGTGCCAGCAGAAACGACAGGGCTCAAGAGACCCAGTACTTC TRBV27 TRBD1 TRBJ2-5
CASSPGTPYSNQPQHF TGTGCCAGTAGTCCTGGGACACCGTATAGCAATCAGCCCCAGCATTTT TRBV19 NA TRBJ1-5
CASSLLGTGASEAFF TGTGCCAGCAGCCTTCTCGGGACAGGGGCTTCTGAAGCTTTCTTT TRBV7-9 TRBD1 TRBJ1-1
CASSLDLNYGYTF TGTGCCAGCAGTCTCGACTTAAACTATGGCTACACCTTC TRBV28 NA TRBJ1-2
CASSPTSGDQFF TGTGCCAGCTCACCGACTAGCGGGGATCAGTTCTTC TRBV18 TRBD2 TRBJ2-1
CASLKQGTTYEQYF TGTGCCAGCCTTAAACAGGGGACGACCTACGAGCAGTACTTC TRBV6-6 TRBD1 TRBJ2-7
CAWSWEGHPNTEAFF TGTGCCTGGAGTTGGGAAGGACACCCGAACACTGAAGCTTTCTTT TRBV30 NA TRBJ1-1
CASSLSTGNQPQHF TGTGCCAGCAGTTTATCGACAGGTAATCAGCCCCAGCATTTT TRBV27 NA TRBJ1-5
CASSQQGAGQPQHF TGTGCCAGCAGCCAACAGGGGGCCGGTCAGCCCCAGCATTTT TRBV6-5 TRBD1 TRBJ1-5
CASSPYIAGALNEQFF TGTGCCAGCTCACCTTACATAGCGGGAGCTTTGAATGAGCAGTTCTTC TRBV18 TRBD2 TRBJ2-1
CAWIWGGRSPIF TGTGCCTGGATATGGGGAGGACGGTCTCCGATCTTC TRBV30 NA TRBJ2-1
CASSGGLAGWEQYF TGTGCCAGCAGTGGCGGTCTAGCGGGATGGGAGCAGTACTTC TRBV2 TRBD2 TRBJ2-7
CASSSRGTDSGANVLTF TGTGCCAGCAGCTCAAGGGGGACGGACTCTGGGGCCAACGTCCTGACTTTC TRBV7-2 NA TRBJ2-6
CAISDIPGQGNQPQHF TGTGCCATCAGTGATATCCCGGGACAGGGGAATCAGCCCCAGCATTTT TRBV10-3 TRBD1 TRBJ1-5
CASSDTSTPTYEQYF TGTGCCAGCAGCGACACCTCGACACCAACCTACGAGCAGTACTTC TRBV7-9 NA TRBJ2-7
CASSDAGLVQFF TGTGCCAGCAGCGACGCGGGACTAGTTCAGTTCTTC TRBV7-8 TRBD2 TRBJ2-1
CASIEQGVTEAFF TGTGCCAGCATTGAACAGGGAGTAACTGAAGCTTTCTTT TRBV11-3 NA TRBJ1-1
CASSQDRQVYQPQHF TGCGCCAGCAGCCAAGATCGTCAGGTCTATCAGCCCCAGCATTTT TRBV4-1 NA TRBJ1-5
CASSIALQGGYTF TGTGCCAGTAGTATAGCCCTCCAGGGTGGCTACACCTTC TRBV19 NA TRBJ1-2
CASSFIDLAGRLNEQFF TGTGCCAGCAGTTTCATAGACTTAGCGGGAAGGCTCAATGAGCAGTTCTTC TRBV27 TRBD2 TRBJ2-1
CASSLGQLGKETQYF TGTGCCAGCAGCTTAGGACAGTTAGGGAAAGAGACCCAGTACTTC TRBV5-8 NA TRBJ2-5
CASSSGTTSGNTIYF TGCGCCAGCAGCTCCGGGACAACCTCTGGAAACACCATATATTTT TRBV5-1 NA TRBJ1-3
CASSPGQGSPEQYF TGTGCCAGCAGTCCGGGACAGGGTTCCCCCGAGCAGTACTTC TRBV6-5 TRBD1 TRBJ2-7
CASRKEQPEAFF TGTGCCAGCAGAAAGGAACAGCCTGAAGCTTTCTTT TRBV6-6 NA TRBJ1-1
CASSPFDSDTQYF TGTGCCAGTAGCCCATTCGACTCAGATACGCAGTATTTT TRBV19 NA TRBJ2-3
CASSQFRGTNQPQHF TGTGCCAGCAGCCAATTCAGGGGCACAAATCAGCCCCAGCATTTT TRBV16 NA TRBJ1-5
CASSIGGTGELFF TGTGCCAGCAGCATCGGGGGAACCGGGGAGCTGTTTTTT TRBV13 NA TRBJ2-2
CASSGTSTTGELFF TGCGCCAGCAGTGGGACTAGCACTACCGGGGAGCTGTTTTTT TRBV10-1 TRBD2 TRBJ2-2
CASQGQSNQPQHF TGTGCCAGCCAGGGACAGAGCAATCAGCCCCAGCATTTT TRBV2 TRBD1 TRBJ1-5
CASSQDWGSEDRDIEQFF TGCGCCAGCAGCCAAGATTGGGGATCTGAGGACAGGGACATTGAGCAGTTCTTC TRBV4-3 TRBD1 TRBJ2-1
CASRHRGSNEKLFF TGTGCCAGTAGGCACAGGGGTTCTAATGAAAAACTGTTTTTT TRBV19 TRBD1 TRBJ1-4
CASSETRTSGGSDTQYF TGTGCCAGCAGTGAAACCCGAACTAGCGGGGGTTCAGATACGCAGTATTTT TRBV2 TRBD2 TRBJ2-3
CASSPPGSSYEQYF TGCGCCAGCAGCCCCCCGGGGAGCTCCTACGAGCAGTACTTC TRBV5-1 NA TRBJ2-7
CASSSLAGGPYEQYF TGTGCCAGCAGTTCTCTAGCGGGGGGGCCCTACGAGCAGTACTTC TRBV6-5 TRBD2 TRBJ2-7
CASSFSPGWQGINNEQFF TGTGCCAGCAGTTTTTCCCCGGGGTGGCAGGGGATCAACAATGAGCAGTTCTTC TRBV27 NA TRBJ2-1
CASSPAGPQGLMTETQYF TGTGCCAGCAGCCCAGCGGGACCACAGGGCCTGATGACGGAGACCCAGTACTTC TRBV5-4 NA TRBJ2-5
CAWSPTGLAGQDNEQFF TGTGCCTGGAGTCCCACGGGACTAGCGGGTCAAGACAATGAGCAGTTCTTC TRBV30 TRBD2 TRBJ2-1
CASSKLAGGGETQYF TGTGCCAGCAGTAAACTAGCGGGGGGTGGGGAGACCCAGTACTTC TRBV6-1 TRBD2 TRBJ2-5
CASSLTTAQETQYF TGTGCCAGCAGCTTGACGACAGCCCAAGAGACCCAGTACTTC TRBV5-5 NA TRBJ2-5
CASSSASGSYNEQFF TGTGCCAGCAGTTCCGCTAGCGGGTCCTACAATGAGCAGTTCTTC TRBV6-5 TRBD2 TRBJ2-1
CASSTLLAGDEQFF TGTGCCAGCTCGACCCTCCTAGCGGGGGATGAGCAGTTCTTC TRBV18 TRBD2 TRBJ2-1
CASSPEQGAAYEQYF TGCGCCAGCAGCCCCGAGCAGGGGGCGGCCTACGAGCAGTACTTC TRBV4-1 TRBD1 TRBJ2-7
CATSREGAKYQPQHF TGTGCCACCAGCAGAGAGGGGGCGAAGTATCAGCCCCAGCATTTT TRBV15 NA TRBJ1-5
CAWNQRQGEEKLFF TGTGCCTGGAACCAGAGGCAGGGGGAGGAAAAACTGTTTTTT TRBV30 TRBD1 TRBJ1-4
CASSDSSEQYF TGTGCCAGCAGTGATTCATCCGAGCAGTACTTC TRBV2 NA TRBJ2-7
CAWTPRSSRLQETQYF TGTGCCTGGACTCCCCGCTCTTCGCGGTTACAAGAGACCCAGTACTTC TRBV30 NA TRBJ2-5
CASSIFHQGDQPQHF TGTGCCAGTAGTATATTCCACCAGGGGGATCAGCCCCAGCATTTT TRBV19 TRBD1 TRBJ1-5
CASSLAGAPTEAFF TGCGCCAGCAGCTTGGCAGGGGCTCCCACTGAAGCTTTCTTT TRBV5-1 NA TRBJ1-1
CASRQGSGNTIYF TGTGCCAGCAGACAGGGCTCTGGAAACACCATATATTTT TRBV6-5 NA TRBJ1-3
CASSFGAGGKQETQYF TGCGCCAGCAGCTTCGGAGCGGGGGGAAAACAAGAGACCCAGTACTTC TRBV5-1 TRBD2 TRBJ2-5